This TCR beta chain emerged from a study of cytomegalovirus exposure and HLA in healthy donors. Study-level findings and limits: Confirmation in vitro established that a few CMV-associated chains were specific for CMV antigens. Cytomegalovirus-associated status was assigned to 150 or so TCR beta chains.

The approximately 120-subject validation cohort, separate from the 666-subject first cohort, included the donors. Concerning this clone: Its antigen is unknown.

Profiled with immunoSEQ multiplex PCR; TCRdb holds only in-frame clones, not every one. The sample holds under 200,000 clones, 91% seen once. The origin of this receptor is a woman aged 18 to 35 in good health and CMV-seropositive. The sequenced sample consisted of PBMCs.

The CDR3 DNA reads TGTGCCAGCAGTGTGACAGGGTTGAGCTATGGCTACACCTTC. Amino acid sequence: CASSVTGLSYGYTF. J is TRBJ1-2 and V is TRBV25-1; 7 nucleotides match TRBD1. Germline V gene sequence: CDR1 MGHDK, CDR2 SYGVNS. With V trimmed by 4 bases and J by 4 bases, 6 bases remained unmatched. The CDR3 consists of 14 residues.